This T cell receptor beta chain originates from a study of blood T cells in healthy people across ages. The CDR3 spans 14 residues. The germline CDR1 and CDR2 sequences are MGHRA and YSYEKL. Trimming took 0 bases from V and 3 from J, leaving 7 bases between them. Using a J-beta primer mix together with a sample-barcoded 5' primer, a second PCR was run for roughly 7 to 12 cycles. TCRdb ran MiXCR on the 5' RACE reads and lists one entry per CDR3 protein. The sample has 650,000 to 700,000 distinct CDR3 sequences; around 50% are singletons. The table lists this clonotype with many counts. This chain uses TRBV4-1 with TRBJ2-3; D remains unclear. This sequence originates from a woman aged 80 or over in good health. The sequenced material came from blood. As DNA, the CDR3 is TGCGCCAGCAGCCAAGAATATCGAACAGATACGCAGTATTTT. It translates to CASSQEYRTDTQYF.